The 31 T cell receptor beta chains below come from one sample, sequenced in a study of monozygotic twins with inflammatory bowel disease. After re-calling the 5' RACE reads, TCRdb lists one entry per CDR3 protein, DNA absent. Its listing shows some 300,000 distinct CDR3 sequences. The specimen sequenced was blood. These receptors all stem from a human donor with ulcerative colitis or Crohn's disease, or a healthy co-twin of an affected twin (not recorded which).

The chain employs TRBV27 and TRBJ1-5; TCRdb proposes TRBD1, but this gene call is untestable without DNA. The CDR3 contains 16 residues. Germline-derived CDR1 and CDR2 are MNHEY and SMNVEV (reference sequence). The CDR3 sequence: CASRTLGDKGNQPQHF.

The J gene is TRBJ2-5, the V gene TRBV7-9; TCRdb outputs TRBD1, but without DNA this stays unchecked. Per the germline V gene, CDR1 is SEHNR and CDR2 is FQNEAQ (reference sequence). This CDR3 region has 15 residues. This chain's CDR3 is CASSPGTELQETQYF.

The chain couples TRBV20-1 to TRBJ2-2; there is no DNA to check the TCRdb D call of TRBD2. Germline V gene data show CDR1 as DFQATT and CDR2 as SNEGSKA (reference sequence). This CDR3 has 19 residues. This CDR3 reads CSASGRLRGSGSSSGELFF.

The chain couples TRBV5-1 to TRBJ2-7; TCRdb returns TRBD1, unconfirmable since there is no DNA. CDR1 is SGHRS and CDR2 is YFSETQ in the germline V gene. The CDR3 contains 15 residues. The CDR3: CASSLAGGPGYEQYF.

This chain connects TRBV29-1 to TRBJ2-3; TCRdb designates TRBD2, a call that cannot be tested without DNA. CDR3 length: 18 amino acids. Germline CDR1 is SQVTM and CDR2 is ANQGSEA. CDR3 sequence: CSVILPRTRISSTDTQYF.

The V call is TRBV6-1, the J call TRBJ1-6. The V gene's germline CDR1 is MNHNS and CDR2 SASEGT. There are 15 residues in the CDR3. CDR3 in amino acids: CASRVDSSYNSPLHF.

The chain uses TRBV25-1 and TRBJ1-4. This CDR3 region has 14 residues. Germline V gene sequence: CDR1 MGHDK, CDR2 SYGVNS. CDR3 residues: CASSELGTNEKLFF.

This chain joins TRBV14 and TRBJ2-3. The CDR3 sequence is 14 residues long. CDR1 is SGHDN and CDR2 is FVKESK in the germline V gene. The CDR3 spells CDSSQGGSTDTQYF.

The rearrangement links TRBV5-1 to TRBJ2-2; TCRdb designates TRBD1, a call that cannot be tested without DNA. The germline CDR1 and CDR2 sequences are SGHRS and YFSETQ. There are 17 residues in the CDR3. The CDR3 region is CASSARKGGKTTGELFF.

This rearrangement joins TRBV27 to TRBJ2-3; TCRdb outputs TRBD1, but without DNA this stays unchecked. The CDR3 sequence is 17 residues long. Germline CDR1 is MNHEY and CDR2 is SMNVEV (reference sequence). The CDR3 protein is CASSGTVSLRGTDTQYF.

This chain joins TRBV19 and TRBJ2-1. Germline CDR1 and CDR2: LNHDA and SQIVND (reference sequence). The CDR3 loop spans 12 amino acids. The CDR3 region is CASRKGYNEQFF. The full variable domain, with the rest looked up from reference TRBV19 and TRBJ2-1, is DGGITQSPKYLFRKEGQNVTLSCEQNLNHDAMYWYRQDPGQGLRLIYYSQIVNDFQKGDIAEGYSVSREKKESFPLTVTSAQKNPTAFYLCASRKGYNEQFFGPGTRLTVL.

The chain links TRBV12-3 or TRBV12-4 to TRBJ1-6; TCRdb designates TRBD1, a call that cannot be tested without DNA. This CDR3 region has 14 residues. This CDR3 reads CASSPGYGRSPLHF.

The chain couples TRBV24-1 to TRBJ2-1; TCRdb's D gene call, TRBD1, goes unchecked for lack of DNA. The CDR3 is 13 residues long. Germline CDR1 KGHDR, CDR2 SFDVKD. The CDR3 here is CATSTTGGNEQFF.

V usage is TRBV12-3 or TRBV12-4 and J usage is TRBJ1-2; TCRdb's D call of TRBD1 is untestable without DNA. The CDR3 covers 15 residues. CDR3: CASSEFKTGGGGYTF.

The rearrangement joins TRBV5-1 to TRBJ2-7; without DNA, the TCRdb call of TRBD1 cannot be checked. Looked up from germline, CDR1 is SGHRS and CDR2 is YFSETQ. This CDR3 spans 13 amino acids. The CDR3 is CASSSRQGHEQYF.

This sequence joins TRBV27 and TRBJ2-7; the D gene TCRdb calls, TRBD2, cannot be checked with no DNA. The CDR3 loop spans 15 amino acids. Per the germline V gene, CDR1 is MNHEY and CDR2 is SMNVEV (reference sequence). The CDR3 is CASSTTSSSSYEQYF.

V gene TRBV7-6 combines with J gene TRBJ2-2; as DNA is missing, the TRBD1 call by TCRdb cannot be tested. The CDR3 contains 14 residues. In germline, CDR1 is SGHVS, CDR2 FNYEAQ. CDR3 residues: CASRDPGSSGELFF.

The chain carries TRBV7-9 and TRBJ1-4; with no DNA, the TCRdb D assignment of TRBD1 cannot be verified. Germline V lookup: CDR1 SEHNR, CDR2 FQNEAQ (reference sequence). The CDR3 has 13 residues. CDR3 sequence: CASSLAGTEKLIF.

V is TRBV12-3 or TRBV12-4 and J is TRBJ1-5; TCRdb's assignment of TRBD1 cannot be checked, as there is no DNA. This CDR3 is 15 amino acids long. CDR3 protein: CASSWSEGSNQPQHF.

The rearrangement joins TRBV5-1 to TRBJ2-2. CDR1 is SGHRS and CDR2 is YFSETQ in the germline V gene. The CDR3 contains 15 residues. The CDR3 sequence: CASSLQSRNTGELFF.

The rearrangement links TRBV10-2 to TRBJ2-3; without DNA, the TCRdb call of TRBD2 cannot be checked. CDR3 size: 13 residues. The germline gives CDR1 WSHSY, CDR2 SAAADI. CDR3 in amino acids: CASRREGVDTQYF.

The chain is built from TRBV7-9 and TRBJ2-2. CDR1 and CDR2 (germline): SEHNR, FQNEAQ (reference sequence). CDR3 length: 15 amino acids. The CDR3 region is CASSRVPLNTGELFF.

The chain joins TRBV6-5 to TRBJ2-4; lacking DNA, the TRBD1 call made by TCRdb goes unchecked. The CDR3 covers 19 residues. Per germline, CDR1 MNHEY and CDR2 SVGAGI. CDR3: CASSYSGGGGAGSKNIQYF.

The chain has TRBV3-1 and TRBJ2-3. The germline V gene has CDR1 LGHDT and CDR2 YNNKEL (reference sequence). CDR3 size: 15 residues. The CDR3 reads CASSQDPSPTDTQYF.

CDR3 region: CASSLGGALGNQPQHF. The chain recombines TRBV18 with TRBJ1-5; TCRdb's D call, TRBD1, is unchecked because there is no DNA. The germline CDR1 and CDR2 sequences are KGHSH and LQKENI. This CDR3 has 16 residues.

V and J are TRBV5-1 and TRBJ1-5; no DNA is available, so the TRBD1 call from TCRdb remains unchecked. The CDR3 loop spans 16 amino acids. Germline V CDR1 and CDR2: SGHRS, YFSETQ. This chain's CDR3 is CASSFGDRGPNQPQHF.

The V gene is TRBV12-3 or TRBV12-4, the J gene TRBJ2-1; the D gene TCRdb calls, TRBD1, cannot be checked with no DNA. The CDR3 runs to 11 residues. The CDR3 is CASRSAGGLVF.

The V gene is TRBV7-2, the J gene TRBJ1-5; as DNA is missing, the TRBD1 call by TCRdb cannot be tested. Germline V gives CDR1 SGHTA, CDR2 FQGNSA. The CDR3 is 14 residues long. CDR3: CASSPSGLNQPQHF. The full variable domain, its missing parts supplied by reference TRBV7-2 and TRBJ1-5, is GAGVSQSPSNKVTEKGKDVELRCDPISGHTALYWYRQSLGQGLEFLIYFQGNSAPDKSGLPSDRFSAERTGGSVSTLTIQRTQQEDSAVYLCASSPSGLNQPQHFGDGTRLSIL.

The V gene is TRBV19, the J gene TRBJ1-3. CDR3 length equals 11 residues. Germline V gene sequence: CDR1 LNHDA, CDR2 SQIVND (reference sequence). CDR3 region: CASRARNTIYF.

The genes are TRBV5-1 and TRBJ2-7; TCRdb names TRBD1, which stays unverified in the absence of DNA. Looked up from germline, CDR1 is SGHRS and CDR2 is YFSETQ. The CDR3 extends over 13 amino acids. CDR3 amino acids: CASSGDRGVEQYF.

The chain carries TRBV10-1 and TRBJ2-2; the TCRdb D gene call, TRBD2, has no DNA to confirm it. Germline-derived CDR1 and CDR2 are WNHNN and SYGVQD (reference sequence). This CDR3 has 18 residues. The CDR3 sequence: CASSEGLAGGPSTGELFF.